This T cell receptor (beta chain) was sequenced for a study of T cell responses to AZD1222 COVID-19 vaccine. For the study at large: Second doses at about 4 or about 12 weeks were pooled.

V was shortened by 4 bases and J by 8 bases, with 11 bases between the two germline ends. This CDR3 has 12 amino acids. From germline, CDR1 is SEHNR and CDR2 FQNEAQ (reference sequence). Findings and caveats of the study: Baseline seropositivity occurred in only a handful of AZD1222 recipients. Reportedly, close to half of spike-specific TCRs are directed against unmutated variant regions. It should be noted that donors were predominantly white British and more often female, and clonal diversity was possibly underestimated.

Points on this clone: Its antigen remains unidentified.

The data were produced by immunoSEQ multiplex PCR, yet TCRdb's version contains in-frame clones alone and is incomplete. This sample has some 120,000 clones, with around 90% found just once. The rearrangement uses TRBV7-9 and TRBJ1-2; the D gene is possibly TRBD1 (6 bases). The clonotype was recovered from an adult in good health. The specimen was peripheral blood, collected on day 0 of AZD1222 vaccination. DNA for the CDR3: TGTGCCAGCAGCTCCCAGGGGCGGGGCTACACCTTC. Its protein is CASSSQGRGYTF.